This T cell receptor (beta chain) was observed in a study of cytomegalovirus exposure and HLA in healthy donors. Overall study results and limits: The CMV antigen specificity of a few CMV-associated chains was confirmed through in vitro analysis. The study found most TCR sequences rare, yet found some public TCRs in many donors.

Germline-derived CDR1 and CDR2 are SGDLS and YYNGEE. Losses at the gene ends were 3 bases for V and 4 bases for J; bases not matched to a gene: 11. The CDR3 is 16 amino acids. To note about this clone: What it binds is unknown.

Profiled with immunoSEQ multiplex PCR; TCRdb holds only in-frame clones, not every one. The top ten clones hold under 0.9% of a sample with hundreds of thousands of clones, more than 80% of them seen once. The chain combines TRBV9 with TRBJ2-7, with TRBD1 matching over 9 bases. The sample was PBMCs. The sequence came from a woman aged 18-29 years in good health and CMV-seronegative. In DNA, the CDR3 is TGTGCCAGCAGCGCCCTTACAGGGGGCGCACTGTACGAGCAGTACTTC. Its translation is CASSALTGGALYEQYF.